This T cell receptor beta chain derives from a study of T cell repertoires in cytomegalovirus infection. In the study overall: From public TCR beta signatures came an indication of both CMV infection and matching HLA type.

TCRdb called the reads again in MiXCR, with one record for every CDR3 protein. The profile shows more than 140,000 distinct CDR3 sequences, about 6% of them singletons. This clonotype was found a few times. Antigen: not known. Study-level findings and limits: Totalled public TCR beta family frequency picked out people who carried CMV plus the relevant HLA. HLA-C-restricted TCR beta clonotypes specific for CMV led the ex vivo response.

Germline V gene lookup returns CDR1 WNHNN and CDR2 SYGVQD (reference sequence). Trimming removed 3 bases from V and 0 bases from J, with 9 bases in between. This CDR3 region has 14 residues. This rearrangement joins TRBV10-1 to TRBJ2-7; unclear D gene. The source is a human donor in good health (CMV status not recorded). Some clones in this sample may be carry-over from other donors' samples. Sequencing used PBMCs. The CDR3 DNA reads as TGCGCCAGCAGTGAAAGTGGCGACTCCTACGAGCAGTACTTC. It specifies CASSESGDSYEQYF.